What follows are 5 T cell receptor beta chains derived from one specimen sequenced in a study of blood T cell repertoires in COVID-19. Generated by immunoSEQ multiplex PCR, the TCRdb table keeps only in-frame clones and is missing some. The sample has fewer than 130,000 clones, 65% to 75% seen once; the top ten hold approximately 5.9%. Sequenced sample: peripheral blood. The source of these receptors is an elderly man with acute or convalescent COVID-19.

This rearrangement joins TRBV5-1 to TRBJ2-5; TRBD2 matches 8 bases. Germline lookup yields CDR1 SGHRS and CDR2 YFSETQ. With V trimmed by 3 bases and J by 5 bases, 6 bases remained unmatched. The CDR3 loop spans 14 amino acids. CDR3 region: CASSSGGVRETQYF. Here the CDR3 DNA reads TGCGCCAGCAGCTCGGGAGGGGTGCGGGAGACCCAGTACTTC. The full variable domain, rest sourced from reference TRBV5-1 and TRBJ2-5, is KAGVTQTPRYLIKTRGQQVTLSCSPISGHRSVSWYQQTPGQGLQFLFEYFSETQRNKGNFPGRFSGRQFSNSRSEMNVSTLELGDSALYLCASSSGGVRETQYFGPGTRLLVL.

This chain joins TRBV5-1 and TRBJ2-7, with D tentatively TRBD1 (6 bases). V shed 3 bases and J shed 6 bases, with 10 bases lying between them. The CDR3 covers 12 residues. Germline lookup yields CDR1 SGHRS and CDR2 YFSETQ. CDR3 residues: CASSYQGFEQYF. DNA of the CDR3: TGCGCCAGCAGCTATCAGGGGTTCGAGCAGTACTTC.

The V and J genes are TRBV7-2 and TRBJ1-5; TRBD1 matches 7 bases. The CDR3 is 14 amino acids. Trimming at V came to 5 bases and at J to 4 bases, leaving 5 bases not matched to a gene. The germline V gene has CDR1 SGHTA and CDR2 FQGNSA. DNA of the CDR3: TGTGCCAGCAGCGCTCGGGACAGAAATCAGCCCCAGCATTTT. It translates to CASSARDRNQPQHF.

The CDR3 DNA sequence: TGTGCCAGCAGCCCGGTCGCAGGGCGGTACGAGCAGTACTTC. This codes for CASSPVAGRYEQYF. J is TRBJ2-7 and V is TRBV5-6; the D gene is possibly TRBD1 (5 bases). The V gene lost 4 bases and the J gene lost 4 bases, with 15 bases spanning the gap. CDR1 SGHDT and CDR2 YYEEEE come from the germline V gene. The CDR3 loop spans 14 amino acids.

The J gene is TRBJ1-6, the V gene TRBV6-5; D remains ambiguous. The CDR3 runs 15 residues. V was cut by 6 bases and J by 10 bases, with 19 bases left in between. CDR1 and CDR2 (germline): MNHEY, SVGAGI. In DNA, the CDR3 is TGTGCCAGCAGCCAATACGTGTTGGTAGAGTCACCCCTCCACTTT. Its translation: CASSQYVLVESPLHF.